This is a list of T cell receptor beta chains from one sample in a study of T cells in Graves' hyperthyroidism and ophthalmopathy. TCRdb re-derived calls from the multiplex PCR reads in MiXCR, one entry per CDR3 protein. The table records around 500,000 distinct CDR3 sequences, under 15% of them present only once. The sample taken for sequencing was blood. All receptors come from a woman aged 18-29 years with Graves' hyperthyroidism. Both conserved end residues are part of each CDR3. D genes are given only for firm matches. Not every row has a clone size; where given, it reads once, few, many or a size class.

d_call: .; v_call: TRBV20-1; clone_size: .; j_call: TRBJ1-5; cdr3_nt: TGCAGTGCTAGAGTCCGGGGGGTCTATCAGCCCCAGCATTTT; cdr3_aa: CSARVRGVYQPQHF
d_call: .; v_call: TRBV29-1; clone_size: many; j_call: TRBJ2-1; cdr3_nt: TGCAGCGCGCCAACGGGAGCCGAGCAGTTCTTC; cdr3_aa: CSAPTGAEQFF
d_call: .; v_call: TRBV20-1; clone_size: .; j_call: TRBJ2-4; cdr3_nt: TGCAGTGCTAGAGTAGCTAACATTCAGTACTTC; cdr3_aa: CSARVANIQYF
d_call: TRBD2; v_call: TRBV7-2; clone_size: .; j_call: TRBJ2-7; cdr3_nt: TGTGCCAGCAGCGATGGACTAGCGGGAGTCGAGCAGTACTTC; cdr3_aa: CASSDGLAGVEQYF
d_call: TRBD1; v_call: TRBV12-5; clone_size: many; j_call: TRBJ2-7; cdr3_nt: TGTGCTAGTGGTTTGGTACAAGGACAGGGGGCTTCCTACGAGCAGTACTTC; cdr3_aa: CASGLVQGQGASYEQYF
d_call: TRBD2; v_call: TRBV12-5; clone_size: many; j_call: TRBJ2-3; cdr3_nt: TGTGCTAGTGAGGGACTAGCGGCCACAGATACGCAGTATTTT; cdr3_aa: CASEGLAATDTQYF
d_call: .; v_call: TRBV27; clone_size: .; j_call: TRBJ1-1; cdr3_nt: TGTGCCAGCAGGGAACAGGGTGGAGGCACTGAAGCTTTCTTT; cdr3_aa: CASREQGGGTEAFF
d_call: TRBD2; v_call: TRBV20-1; clone_size: many; j_call: TRBJ2-3; cdr3_nt: TGCAGTGCTACTAAACTAGCGGGAGTGTCAGATACGCAGTATTTT; cdr3_aa: CSATKLAGVSDTQYF
d_call: .; v_call: TRBV7-8; clone_size: many; j_call: TRBJ1-6; cdr3_nt: TGTGCCAGCAGCTTAGAGTGGGTCTCCTATAATTCACCCCTCCACTTT; cdr3_aa: CASSLEWVSYNSPLHF
d_call: .; v_call: TRBV20-1; clone_size: few; j_call: TRBJ1-2; cdr3_nt: TGCAGTGCTAGAGAGGGACAAACTAACTATGGCTACACCTTC; cdr3_aa: CSAREGQTNYGYTF
d_call: TRBD1; v_call: TRBV14; clone_size: many; j_call: TRBJ2-1; cdr3_nt: TGTGCCAGCAGCTTAGGGACAGTTAGTGAGCAGTTCTTC; cdr3_aa: CASSLGTVSEQFF
d_call: .; v_call: TRBV7-9; clone_size: .; j_call: TRBJ2-5; cdr3_nt: TGTGCCAGCAGCATAACAGGACTTGAGACCCAGTACTTC; cdr3_aa: CASSITGLETQYF
d_call: .; v_call: TRBV11-2; clone_size: many; j_call: TRBJ2-5; cdr3_nt: TGTGCCAGCAGCTTACGGACTCCTTCTGGGACCCAGTACTTC; cdr3_aa: CASSLRTPSGTQYF
d_call: .; v_call: TRBV2; clone_size: many; j_call: TRBJ1-2; cdr3_nt: TGTGCCAGCAGGCGAACAGGACATTATGGCTACACCTTC; cdr3_aa: CASRRTGHYGYTF
d_call: .; v_call: TRBV18; clone_size: many; j_call: TRBJ2-4; cdr3_nt: TGTGCCAGCTCACCACAGAGCGGGGCCAAAAACATTCAGTACTTC; cdr3_aa: CASSPQSGAKNIQYF
d_call: TRBD2; v_call: TRBV27; clone_size: many; j_call: TRBJ2-7; cdr3_nt: TGTGCCAGCAGTTGGGTCGCGGGAGGGCCGGACGAGCAGTACTTC; cdr3_aa: CASSWVAGGPDEQYF
d_call: .; v_call: TRBV20-1; clone_size: .; j_call: TRBJ1-4; cdr3_nt: TGCAGTGCTAGGGGGGGGGCGGAAAAACTGTTTTTT; cdr3_aa: CSARGGAEKLFF
d_call: .; v_call: TRBV12-3/TRBV12-4; clone_size: few; j_call: TRBJ2-1; cdr3_nt: TGTGCCAGCAGCCGCTTCGGGGTCAATGAGCAGTTCTTC; cdr3_aa: CASSRFGVNEQFF
d_call: .; v_call: TRBV30; clone_size: many; j_call: TRBJ1-5; cdr3_nt: TGTGCCTGGAGTTCCCCTACAGGTCATCGGCCCCAGCATTTT; cdr3_aa: CAWSSPTGHRPQHF
d_call: .; v_call: TRBV10-3; clone_size: .; j_call: TRBJ2-1; cdr3_nt: TGTGCCATCAGTGAGTCACCGCGGGACTCCTACAATGAGCAGTTCTTC; cdr3_aa: CAISESPRDSYNEQFF
d_call: .; v_call: TRBV24-1; clone_size: .; j_call: TRBJ2-1; cdr3_nt: TGTGCCACCAGTGATCTTAGTAGCGGCTCCTACAATGAGCAGTTCTTC; cdr3_aa: CATSDLSSGSYNEQFF
d_call: TRBD2; v_call: TRBV18; clone_size: many; j_call: TRBJ2-1; cdr3_nt: TGTGCCAGCTCAGCCGGGACTAGCGGGAACAATGAGCAGTTCTTC; cdr3_aa: CASSAGTSGNNEQFF
d_call: .; v_call: TRBV20-1; clone_size: few; j_call: TRBJ1-1; cdr3_nt: TGCAGTGCCAATGAGGTCGCTCTCTATGGGGCTTTCTTT; cdr3_aa: CSANEVALYGAFF
d_call: .; v_call: TRBV6-5; clone_size: few; j_call: TRBJ2-1; cdr3_nt: TGTGCCAGCAGTTACAAGTGGGGTTCCTACAATGAGCAGTTCTTC; cdr3_aa: CASSYKWGSYNEQFF
d_call: .; v_call: TRBV14; clone_size: many; j_call: TRBJ2-2; cdr3_nt: TGTGCCAGCAGCCACCTTTGGACAGACACCGGGGAGCTGTTTTTT; cdr3_aa: CASSHLWTDTGELFF
d_call: .; v_call: TRBV29-1; clone_size: few; j_call: TRBJ2-5; cdr3_nt: TGCAGCGCCACTTCAGGGTTTGGTGGAGAGACCCAGTACTTC; cdr3_aa: CSATSGFGGETQYF
d_call: TRBD2; v_call: TRBV28; clone_size: .; j_call: TRBJ2-5; cdr3_nt: TGTGCCAGCAGTATGCTAGCGGAAGAGACCCAGTACTTC; cdr3_aa: CASSMLAEETQYF
d_call: TRBD2; v_call: TRBV5-1; clone_size: .; j_call: TRBJ2-1; cdr3_nt: TGCGCCAGCAGCTTGGGGACACTAGCGGGAGAATACAATGAGCAGTTCTTC; cdr3_aa: CASSLGTLAGEYNEQFF
d_call: .; v_call: TRBV3-1; clone_size: few; j_call: TRBJ1-3; cdr3_nt: TGTGCCAGCAGCCGAGGAAGCCTGGACACCATATATTTT; cdr3_aa: CASSRGSLDTIYF
d_call: .; v_call: TRBV27; clone_size: many; j_call: TRBJ1-2; cdr3_nt: TGTGCCAGCAGTTTATCGGGCGGGGCCAACATCTATGGCTACACCTTC; cdr3_aa: CASSLSGGANIYGYTF
d_call: TRBD2; v_call: TRBV7-9; clone_size: few; j_call: TRBJ2-1; cdr3_nt: TGTGCCAGCAGCTTTAGGAGACTAGCGGTAAATGAGCAGTTCTTC; cdr3_aa: CASSFRRLAVNEQFF
d_call: TRBD2; v_call: TRBV11-1; clone_size: many; j_call: TRBJ2-3; cdr3_nt: TGTGCCAGCAGCCCTCTCCCCGGGACTAGCAGATCGCACACAGATACGCAGTATTTT; cdr3_aa: CASSPLPGTSRSHTDTQYF
d_call: TRBD1; v_call: TRBV11-1; clone_size: many; j_call: TRBJ1-2; cdr3_nt: TGTGCCAGCAGCTCTTCAACAGGGGGCGCAGACTATGGCTACACCTTC; cdr3_aa: CASSSSTGGADYGYTF
d_call: TRBD1; v_call: TRBV5-1; clone_size: few; j_call: TRBJ1-1; cdr3_nt: TGCGCCAGCAGCCCAGGGACAGGGGCCACTGAAGCTTTCTTT; cdr3_aa: CASSPGTGATEAFF
d_call: .; v_call: TRBV30; clone_size: many; j_call: TRBJ2-5; cdr3_nt: TGTGCCTGGAGTGGGGAGGCCGCGACCCAGTACTTC; cdr3_aa: CAWSGEAATQYF
d_call: .; v_call: TRBV4-1; clone_size: many; j_call: TRBJ1-5; cdr3_nt: TGCGCCAGCAGCCAAGAGCCAAATCAGCCCCAGCATTTT; cdr3_aa: CASSQEPNQPQHF
d_call: TRBD1; v_call: TRBV6-2/TRBV6-3; clone_size: .; j_call: TRBJ1-5; cdr3_nt: TGTGCCAGCAAAACTACAGGGGGAAGCAATCAGCCCCAGCATTTT; cdr3_aa: CASKTTGGSNQPQHF
d_call: .; v_call: TRBV12-3/TRBV12-4; clone_size: many; j_call: TRBJ2-1; cdr3_nt: TGTGCCAGCAGTTTTCACGGGAACAATGAGCAGTTCTTC; cdr3_aa: CASSFHGNNEQFF
d_call: TRBD2; v_call: TRBV27; clone_size: many; j_call: TRBJ2-7; cdr3_nt: TGTGCCAGCAATTTTCGCTTGACTAGCGGAACCTACGAGCAGTACTTC; cdr3_aa: CASNFRLTSGTYEQYF
d_call: .; v_call: TRBV30; clone_size: many; j_call: TRBJ2-5; cdr3_nt: TGTGCCTGGAGGCACCAAGAGACCCAGTACTTC; cdr3_aa: CAWRHQETQYF
d_call: .; v_call: TRBV4-1; clone_size: .; j_call: TRBJ2-3; cdr3_nt: TGCGCCAGCAGCCAAGATCGGCGGGATACGCAGTATTTT; cdr3_aa: CASSQDRRDTQYF
d_call: .; v_call: TRBV11-2; clone_size: .; j_call: TRBJ1-2; cdr3_nt: TGTGCCAGCAGCTTAACGTTAAGCCCGGGACGGGATGGCTACACCTTC; cdr3_aa: CASSLTLSPGRDGYTF
d_call: .; v_call: TRBV27; clone_size: .; j_call: TRBJ2-3; cdr3_nt: TGTGCCAGCACCAATATCAGGAGTAGCACAGATACGCAGTATTTT; cdr3_aa: CASTNIRSSTDTQYF
d_call: .; v_call: TRBV10-2; clone_size: .; j_call: TRBJ1-4; cdr3_nt: TGCGCCAGCCGGACGAGTATATCTGAAAAACTGTTTTTT; cdr3_aa: CASRTSISEKLFF
d_call: TRBD1; v_call: TRBV9; clone_size: many; j_call: TRBJ1-4; cdr3_nt: TGTGCCAGCAGCCCGGGGGACAGGGCTGAAAAACTGTTTTTT; cdr3_aa: CASSPGDRAEKLFF
d_call: TRBD2; v_call: TRBV11-3; clone_size: many; j_call: TRBJ2-1; cdr3_nt: TGTGCCAGCAGCTTGGGGACTAGCGGGAGAACGTCGGGTGAGCAGTTCTTC; cdr3_aa: CASSLGTSGRTSGEQFF
d_call: TRBD2; v_call: TRBV5-6; clone_size: many; j_call: TRBJ2-1; cdr3_nt: TGTGCCAGCAGCGGGACCGGGACTAGCTTCAATGAGCAGTTCTTC; cdr3_aa: CASSGTGTSFNEQFF